The 27 T cell receptor beta chains listed next were all sequenced from one sample in a study of beta chain features in type 1 diabetes. Expressed TCRB transcripts were sequenced, since all the RNA that had been isolated was reverse transcribed. Only in-frame clones appear in the TCRdb table, and some are missing; sequencing was by immunoSEQ multiplex PCR. The table shows around 400,000 clones, with over 12% occurring only once. The source material was naive CD4+ T cells from blood. These receptors originate from a woman aged 18-35 years in good health.

V and J are TRBV25-1 and TRBJ2-7; the D gene is possibly TRBD1 (6 bases). Deletions cut 4 bases from V and 6 bases from J, with 22 bases between. The germline V gene encodes CDR1 MGHDK and CDR2 SYGVNS. There are 16 residues in the CDR3. CDR3 loop: CASSVLKRETGFEQYF. The CDR3, as DNA: TGTGCCAGCAGTGTCCTGAAACGGGAAACAGGGTTCGAGCAGTACTTC.

The rearrangement links TRBV19 to TRBJ2-7; 8 bases match TRBD1. V lost 6 bases and J lost 9; bases outside the gene matches: 13. The V gene's germline CDR1 is LNHDA and CDR2 SQIVND (reference sequence). This CDR3 has 14 residues. The CDR3 region is CASSEGTGGTVQYF. The CDR3 bases are TGTGCCAGTAGCGAAGGGACAGGTGGTACGGTGCAGTACTTC. Based on the CDR3 plus reference TRBV19 and TRBJ2-7, the full variable domain is DGGITQSPKYLFRKEGQNVTLSCEQNLNHDAMYWYRQDPGQGLRLIYYSQIVNDFQKGDIAEGYSVSREKKESFPLTVTSAQKNPTAFYLCASSEGTGGTVQYFGPGTRLTVT.

This clone was seen more than once but under ten times. The CDR3 DNA sequence: TGCAGCGTTGAAGGGGGACAGGGGGAGATAACAGATACGCAGTATTTT. Amino acids: CSVEGGQGEITDTQYF. The gene calls are TRBV29-1 and TRBJ2-3; 11 bases are shared with TRBD1. The CDR3 extends over 16 amino acids. Germline CDR1 is SQVTM and CDR2 is ANQGSEA. V dropped 1 base and J dropped 3; count of bases not matched to a gene: 6.

The chain employs TRBV13 and TRBJ2-1, with 7 bases that match TRBD2. This CDR3 contains 16 residues. Germline CDR1 and CDR2: PRHDT and FYEKMQ (reference sequence). V was pared by 5 bases and J by 0 bases, with 7 bases of the junction left unmatched. CDR3 bases: TGTGCCAGCAGCAGGTTGGGCGGGAGCTCCTACAATGAGCAGTTCTTC. Amino acid sequence: CASSRLGGSSYNEQFF.

This clone came up a few times. This chain joins TRBV7-2 and TRBJ2-1; 10 positions match TRBD2. The V segment lost 5 bases and the J segment 6 bases; nucleotides outside the gene matches: 7. This CDR3 comprises 15 residues. Looked up from germline, CDR1 is SGHTA and CDR2 is FQGNSA. The CDR3 region is CASSHPRTSGNEQFF. The CDR3 DNA sequence: TGTGCCAGCAGCCACCCCAGGACTAGCGGCAATGAGCAGTTCTTC.

The genes are TRBV7-2 and TRBJ2-1; tentative D call: TRBD1 (6 bases). Germline V gene lookup returns CDR1 SGHTA and CDR2 FQGNSA. The CDR3 runs 12 residues. Trimming left V 7 bases short and J 8 bases short, with 12 bases between. CDR3 nucleotide sequence: TGTGCCAGCAATCAGGGGCTCGATGAGCAGTTCTTC. It translates to CASNQGLDEQFF.

CDR3 amino acids: CAWSMKGLVYEQYF. CDR3 nucleotides: TGTGCCTGGAGTATGAAGGGACTAGTCTACGAGCAGTACTTC. The chain combines TRBV30 with TRBJ2-7, with 8 bases aligning to TRBD2. Germline loops: CDR1 GTSNPN, CDR2 SVGIG (reference sequence). The CDR3 spans 14 residues. The J segment lost 3 bases and the V segment lost 2 bases, leaving 6 bases of the junction unmatched.

The genes are TRBV18 and TRBJ2-2; TRBD2 agrees at 9 bases. Germline CDR1 and CDR2: KGHSH and LQKENI. Losses at the gene ends were 4 bases for V and 4 bases for J; bases not matched to a gene: 4. The CDR3 contains 15 residues. In DNA form, the CDR3 reads TGTGCCAGCTCACTAGCGGGAGTGGTCACCGGGGAGCTGTTTTTT. Protein product: CASSLAGVVTGELFF.

The V and J genes are TRBV4-3 and TRBJ1-5, with D perhaps matching TRBD1 (5 bases). The CDR3 extends over 17 amino acids. Germline V lookup: CDR1 LGHNA, CDR2 YSLEER. Between the trimmed V and J ends, which lost 4 bases and 2 bases, there was a span of 18 bases. CDR3 sequence reads: CASSRVPGVGGNQPQHF. The CDR3 DNA reads as TGCGCCAGCAGCCGAGTTCCGGGGGTCGGGGGCAATCAGCCCCAGCATTTT.

The chain is built from TRBV19 and TRBJ1-1, with 8 bases aligning to TRBD1. V shed 6 bases and J 6 bases; nucleotides not matched to a gene: 9. Per the germline V gene, CDR1 is LNHDA and CDR2 is SQIVND (reference sequence). The CDR3 spans 14 residues. The CDR3 region has the DNA TGTGCCAGTAGCCACAGGGGGAATGCGGCTGAAGCTTTCTTT. This codes for CASSHRGNAAEAFF.

There are a few counts of this clone. The chain carries TRBV19 and TRBJ2-1; 9 nucleotides agree with TRBD2. Germline V gene data show CDR1 as LNHDA and CDR2 as SQIVND (reference sequence). This CDR3 is 16 amino acids long. Losses at the gene ends were 5 bases for V and 0 bases for J; bases not matched to a gene: 5. The CDR3 sequence: CASSLGLAPSYNEQFF. The DNA for the CDR3 is TGTGCCAGTAGTTTGGGACTAGCTCCCTCCTACAATGAGCAGTTCTTC. The full variable domain, in which reference TRBV19 and TRBJ2-1 provide the parts outside the CDR3, is DGGITQSPKYLFRKEGQNVTLSCEQNLNHDAMYWYRQDPGQGLRLIYYSQIVNDFQKGDIAEGYSVSREKKESFPLTVTSAQKNPTAFYLCASSLGLAPSYNEQFFGPGTRLTVL.

The rearrangement joins TRBV30 to TRBJ1-2; D unclear. The CDR3 runs 15 residues. The V end lost 0 bases, the J end lost 3 bases, and 14 bases lay between the germline ends. Germline V gives CDR1 GTSNPN, CDR2 SVGIG (reference sequence). CDR3 residues: CAWSVRGRLHYGYTF. The CDR3, as DNA: TGTGCCTGGAGTGTACGAGGCCGTCTGCACTATGGCTACACCTTC.

The chain links TRBV7-9 to TRBJ2-1, with 10 bases identical to TRBD2. J was trimmed by 8 bases and V by 1 base; bases with no gene match: 8. The CDR3 has 16 amino acids. Germline V gene lookup returns CDR1 SEHNR and CDR2 FQNEAQ (reference sequence). Here the CDR3 DNA reads TGTGCCAGCAGCTTAGTTCAGCGGGAGGGCCGGGATGAGCAGTTCTTC. Translation: CASSLVQREGRDEQFF.

This clone was observed a handful of times. V and J are TRBV4-1 and TRBJ2-4; D remains ambiguous. V lost 2 bases to trimming and J lost 0 bases, with 8 bases between them. CDR1 is MGHRA, CDR2 YSYEKL, per germline. The CDR3 runs to 15 residues. CDR3: CASSQQALAKNIQYF. DNA for the CDR3: TGCGCCAGCAGCCAACAGGCGCTAGCCAAAAACATTCAGTACTTC.

This rearrangement joins TRBV2 to TRBJ2-7; 9 bases align to TRBD2. The CDR3 length is 14 residues. CDR1 and CDR2 from the germline V gene are SNHLY and FYNNEI. V shed 6 bases and J 4 bases; nucleotides not matched to a gene: 7. This chain's CDR3 is CASRGSGSWYEQYF. CDR3 nucleotide sequence: TGTGCCAGCAGGGGTAGCGGGAGTTGGTACGAGCAGTACTTC.

In DNA form, the CDR3 reads TGTGCCAGCACCCGCGGCGGGGCCCAGCATTTT. This encodes CASTRGGAQHF. J is TRBJ1-5 and V is TRBV7-2, with D hard to call. V was shortened by 7 bases and J by 11 bases, with 12 bases between the two germline ends. This CDR3 is built from 11 residues. Germline V gene sequence: CDR1 SGHTA, CDR2 FQGNSA.

This clone was recorded a few times. The chain has TRBV18 and TRBJ2-1, with D possibly being TRBD2 (6 bases). Germline lookup yields CDR1 KGHSH and CDR2 LQKENI. Between the trimmed V and J ends, which lost 0 bases and 9 bases, there was a span of 15 bases. This CDR3 has 15 residues. This chain's CDR3 is CASSPPRDSGSEQFF. The CDR3, as DNA: TGTGCCAGCTCACCACCCCGGGATAGCGGAAGTGAGCAGTTCTTC.

This chain uses TRBV30 with TRBJ2-1, with TRBD2 matching over 8 bases. The CDR3 has 16 residues. From germline, CDR1 is GTSNPN and CDR2 SVGIG (reference sequence). V dropped 0 bases and J dropped 7; count of bases not matched to a gene: 11. CDR3 region: CAWSVSTGGPRNEQFF. In DNA, the CDR3 is TGTGCCTGGAGTGTGAGTACGGGAGGGCCGCGGAATGAGCAGTTCTTC.

The chain carries TRBV7-9 and TRBJ2-1; 13 positions match TRBD2. This CDR3 is 12 amino acids long. The V gene's germline CDR1 is SEHNR and CDR2 FQNEAQ (reference sequence). CDR3: CAGLAGVNEQFF. The CDR3 coding sequence is TGTGCTGGACTAGCGGGAGTCAATGAGCAGTTCTTC.

This clone was seen a few times. This chain connects TRBV13 to TRBJ2-7; perhaps TRBD1 as D (6 bases). Germline V gives CDR1 PRHDT, CDR2 FYEKMQ (reference sequence). The CDR3 extends over 13 amino acids. V gave up 1 base and J gave up 4 bases, with 8 bases separating them. CDR3 sequence: CASSLAGHYEQYF. DNA for the CDR3: TGTGCCAGCAGCTTAGCGGGACATTACGAGCAGTACTTC. The variable domain in full, completed from reference TRBV13 and TRBJ2-7, reads AAGVIQSPRHLIKEKRETATLKCYPIPRHDTVYWYQQGPGQDPQFLISFYEKMQSDKGSIPDRFSAQQFSDYHSELNMSSLELGDSALYFCASSLAGHYEQYFGPGTRLTVT.

This clone was seen a handful of times. The chain's CDR3 is CATSRLRGQSNYGYTF. CDR3 nucleotide sequence: TGTGCCACCAGCAGACTAAGAGGGCAGTCTAACTATGGCTACACCTTC. V is TRBV15 and J is TRBJ1-2; D call uncertain. Germline loops: CDR1 LNHNV, CDR2 YYDKDF (reference sequence). The CDR3 runs to 16 residues. V was pared by 2 bases and J by 0 bases, with 13 bases between. The whole variable domain, filled in from reference TRBV15 and TRBJ1-2, reads DAMVIQNPRYQVTQFGKPVTLSCSQTLNHNVMYWYQQKSSQAPKLLFHYYDKDFNNEADTPDNFQSRRPNTSFCFLDIRSPGLGDTAMYLCATSRLRGQSNYGYTFGSGTRLTVV.

This clone was counted only a few times. The genes are TRBV11-1 and TRBJ2-5; 7 bases agree with TRBD1. V was clipped by 6 bases and J by 1 base; unmatched bases: 8. The CDR3 runs 15 residues. The germline gives CDR1 SGHAT, CDR2 FQDESV (reference sequence). The DNA for the CDR3 is TGTGCCAGCAGTCTCCAACAGGGGATCCAAGAGACCCAGTACTTC. It translates to CASSLQQGIQETQYF.

In its sample, this clone was seen a few times. V gene TRBV2 combines with J gene TRBJ1-2; D perhaps matches TRBD1 (5 bases). This CDR3 is 12 amino acids long. Germline CDR1 reads SNHLY; CDR2 reads FYNNEI. V lost 8 bases and J 4 bases, leaving 11 bases between the germline ends. The DNA of the CDR3 is TGTGCCAGCCGCGACAGCCTCTATGGCTACACCTTC. It encodes CASRDSLYGYTF.

The chain carries TRBV30 and TRBJ1-1; no firm D call. Trimming took 3 bases from V and 0 from J, leaving 5 bases between them. Looked up from germline, CDR1 is GTSNPN and CDR2 is SVGIG (reference sequence). This CDR3 region has 12 residues. CDR3: CAWRFMNTEAFF. In nucleotides, the CDR3 is TGTGCCTGGAGGTTTATGAACACTGAAGCTTTCTTT.

This clone was observed a few times. This sequence joins TRBV29-1 and TRBJ2-7; D possibly corresponds to TRBD2 (7 bases). V was cut by 6 bases and J by 0 bases, with 12 bases left in between. The CDR3 totals 13 residues. Per germline, CDR1 SQVTM and CDR2 ANQGSEA. CDR3 residues: CSVGGLNSYEQYF. The CDR3 coding sequence is TGCAGCGTGGGGGGGCTTAACTCCTACGAGCAGTACTTC.

This clone occurred a few times. The chain carries TRBV7-8 and TRBJ2-3; TRBD2 matches at 7 bases. This CDR3 contains 14 residues. V shed 5 bases, J shed 6 bases, and the junction held 8 bases outside the gene matches. Germline CDR1 SGHVS, CDR2 FQNEAQ. The CDR3 DNA reads TGTGCCAGCAGCCTTAAGCGGGACGCGGATACGCAGTATTTT. Translated: CASSLKRDADTQYF.

This clone has a handful of counts. The chain recombines TRBV7-8 with TRBJ1-2, with no clear D. The CDR3 is 16 amino acids. With 0 bases removed from V and 4 bases from J, the gap between germline ends came to 15 bases. The germline gives CDR1 SGHVS, CDR2 FQNEAQ. CDR3 nucleotide sequence: TGTGCCAGCAGCTTAGCGCGGTTCGTGGACTCCTATGGCTACACCTTC. Translating it yields CASSLARFVDSYGYTF.